This T cell receptor beta chain was observed in a study of T cell responses to AZD1222 COVID-19 vaccine. Clones were read by immunoSEQ multiplex PCR, and TCRdb kept only the in-frame ones, dropping some. This table holds 120,000 to 150,000 clones, 80% to 85% found once. CDR3 length equals 16 residues. J gave up 6 bases and V 3 bases, and 10 bases lay outside the gene matches. Germline V gene sequence: CDR1 LNHDA, CDR2 SQIVND (reference sequence). The specimen was peripheral blood, collected on day 0 of MenACWY control vaccination. The clonotype was recovered from an adult in good health. This chain joins TRBV19 and TRBJ2-5, with 10 bases that match TRBD2. The CDR3, as DNA: TGTGCCAGTAGTATTGGGTTAGCGGGGGGAGCGAAGACCCAGTACTTC. Its protein product is CASSIGLAGGAKTQYF.